The present T cell receptor (beta chain) was sequenced within a study of blood T cell repertoires in COVID-19. Study information: Acute and convalescent COVID-19 samples came from the United States, Italy and Spain. Sources were T cells, B-cell-depleted T cells, or PBMCs; the material itself was cDNA or gDNA.

Source study methods: Estimation of nucleated cell counts was performed using reference gene primer amplification. Some clones are missing from TCRdb's copy, which holds only in-frame ones; the method was immunoSEQ multiplex PCR. V, J and clone size reflect that table, while D and trimming were determined from the DNA. This sample yields 130,000 to 150,000 clones, of which about 85% are seen a single time; about 3% belongs to the top ten. Looked up from germline, CDR1 is MDHEN and CDR2 is SYDVKM. The V gene lost 5 bases and the J gene lost 4 bases, with 14 bases spanning the gap. The CDR3 has 14 residues.

This receptor was taken from a woman between 40 and 50 years old with active or convalescent COVID-19. Sequences were obtained from peripheral blood. The rearrangement joins TRBV28 to TRBJ1-2; D remains unclear. CDR3 protein: CASSPPGWSYGYTF. As DNA, the CDR3 is TGTGCCAGCAGTCCCCCGGGATGGAGCTATGGCTACACCTTC.